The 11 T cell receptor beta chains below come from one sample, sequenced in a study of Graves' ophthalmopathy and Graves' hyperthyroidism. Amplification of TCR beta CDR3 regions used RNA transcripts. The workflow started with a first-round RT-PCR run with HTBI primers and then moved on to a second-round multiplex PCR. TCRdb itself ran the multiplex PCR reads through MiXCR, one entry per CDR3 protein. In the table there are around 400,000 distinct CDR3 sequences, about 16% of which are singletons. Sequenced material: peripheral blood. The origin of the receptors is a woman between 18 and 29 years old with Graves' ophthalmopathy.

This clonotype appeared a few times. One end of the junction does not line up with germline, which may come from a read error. CDR3 amino acids: CASSEGRAPHEQYF. The CDR3 coding sequence is TGCGCCAGCAGTGAGGGCAGGGCGCCCCACGAGCAGTACTTC. The gene calls are TRBV6-1 and TRBJ2-7; D possibly uses TRBD1 or TRBD2 (5 bases each). This CDR3 has 14 residues. From germline, CDR1 is MNHNS and CDR2 SASEGT.

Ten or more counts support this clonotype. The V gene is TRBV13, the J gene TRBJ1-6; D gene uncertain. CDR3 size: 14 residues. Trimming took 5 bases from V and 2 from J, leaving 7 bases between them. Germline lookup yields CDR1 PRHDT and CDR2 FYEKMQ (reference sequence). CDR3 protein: CASSREAYNSPLHF. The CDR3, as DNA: TGTGCCAGCAGCCGGGAGGCCTATAATTCACCCCTCCACTTT.

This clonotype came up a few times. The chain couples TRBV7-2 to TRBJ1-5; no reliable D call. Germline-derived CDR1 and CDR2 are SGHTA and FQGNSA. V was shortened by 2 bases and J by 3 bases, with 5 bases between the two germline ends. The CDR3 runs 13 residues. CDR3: CASSLTANQPQHF. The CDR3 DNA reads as TGTGCCAGCAGCTTAACAGCCAATCAGCCCCAGCATTTT. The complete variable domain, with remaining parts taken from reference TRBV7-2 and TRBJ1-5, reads GAGVSQSPSNKVTEKGKDVELRCDPISGHTALYWYRQSLGQGLEFLIYFQGNSAPDKSGLPSDRFSAERTGGSVSTLTIQRTQQEDSAVYLCASSLTANQPQHFGDGTRLSIL.

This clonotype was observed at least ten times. CDR3 region: CSARVNRGETQYF. Written as DNA, the CDR3 is TGCAGTGCTAGAGTTAATCGGGGGGAGACCCAGTACTTC. This rearrangement joins TRBV20-1 to TRBJ2-5; TRBD2 is a possible D gene (6 bases). Germline V gene lookup returns CDR1 DFQATT and CDR2 SNEGSKA (reference sequence). V was clipped by 1 base and J by 5 bases, with 11 bases between them. The CDR3 extends over 13 amino acids.

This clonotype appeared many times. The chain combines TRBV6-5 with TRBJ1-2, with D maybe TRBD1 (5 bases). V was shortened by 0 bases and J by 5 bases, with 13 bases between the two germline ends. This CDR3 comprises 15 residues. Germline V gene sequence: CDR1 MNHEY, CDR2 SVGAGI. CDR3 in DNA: TGTGCCAGCAGTTACTCGAGGGCAGGGAAGTATGGCTACACCTTC. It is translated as CASSYSRAGKYGYTF.

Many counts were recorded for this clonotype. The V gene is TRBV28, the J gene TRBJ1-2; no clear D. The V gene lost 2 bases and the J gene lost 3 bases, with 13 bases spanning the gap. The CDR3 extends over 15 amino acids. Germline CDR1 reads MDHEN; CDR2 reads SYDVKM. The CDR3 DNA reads TGTGCCAGCAGTTTAGTCACTATTTCTGACTATGGCTACACCTTC. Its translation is CASSLVTISDYGYTF.

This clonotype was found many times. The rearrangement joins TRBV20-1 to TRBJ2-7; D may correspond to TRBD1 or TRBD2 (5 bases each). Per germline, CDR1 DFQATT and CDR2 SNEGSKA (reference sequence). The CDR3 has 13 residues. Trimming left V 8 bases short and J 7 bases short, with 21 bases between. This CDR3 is CSITGTAAYEQYF. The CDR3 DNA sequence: TGCAGTATAACCGGGACGGCGGCGTATGAGCAGTACTTC.

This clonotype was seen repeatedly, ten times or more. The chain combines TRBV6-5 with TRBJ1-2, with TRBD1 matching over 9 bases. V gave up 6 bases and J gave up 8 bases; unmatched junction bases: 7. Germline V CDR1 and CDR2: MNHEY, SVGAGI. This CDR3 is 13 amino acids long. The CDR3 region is CASRSDRGYGYTF. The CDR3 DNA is TGTGCCAGCAGATCGGACAGGGGATACGGCTACACCTTC.

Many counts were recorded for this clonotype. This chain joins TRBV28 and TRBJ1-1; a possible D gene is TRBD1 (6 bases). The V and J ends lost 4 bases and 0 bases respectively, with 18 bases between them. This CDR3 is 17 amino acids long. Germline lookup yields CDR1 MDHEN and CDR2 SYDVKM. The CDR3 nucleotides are TGTGCCAGCAGTTCGGACTCCCTGGACAGAATGAACACTGAAGCTTTCTTT. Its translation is CASSSDSLDRMNTEAFF.

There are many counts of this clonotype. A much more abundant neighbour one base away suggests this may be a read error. CDR3 loop: CASSYDSSEQYF. The CDR3 bases are TGTGCCAGCAGTTACGACAGCTCCGAGCAGTACTTC. The gene calls are TRBV6-5 and TRBJ2-7, with D tentatively TRBD1 (5 bases). The CDR3 is 12 residues long. Trimming left V 2 bases short and J 6 bases short, with 8 bases between. Germline assignment: CDR1 MNHEY and CDR2 SVGAGI.

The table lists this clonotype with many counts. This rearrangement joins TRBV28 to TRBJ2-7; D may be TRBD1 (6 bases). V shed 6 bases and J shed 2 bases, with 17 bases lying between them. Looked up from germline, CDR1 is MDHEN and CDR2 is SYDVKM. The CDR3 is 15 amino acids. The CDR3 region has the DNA TGTGCCAGCAGACCTTGGGGGCTTAGGGCCTACGAGCAGTACTTC. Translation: CASRPWGLRAYEQYF.